One T cell receptor beta chain is described in this entry. V lost 5 bases and J lost 3; bases outside the gene matches: 10. Germline V gives CDR1 SGHTA, CDR2 FQGNSA. This CDR3 spans 16 amino acids. Deep-level settings were used for running the assay. Several immunoSEQ 96-well plates shared each subset's DNA, each plate a replicate. TCRdb's copy holds only in-frame clones and misses some; the assay was immunoSEQ multiplex PCR. The sample holds some 200,000 clones, approximately 60% seen once. None of the donors, who were healthy HIV-negative adults, had recently had acute infections or vaccinations. These data are taken from a study of shared clonotypes between healthy human individuals. At the level of the study: In total, the donors were two women and a few men aged 18 to 49.

Sequenced sample: memory CD4+ T cells sorted from blood. Subset given: CD45RA-negative fraction. The sequence derives from a man under 40 in good health. The chain combines TRBV7-2 with TRBJ2-7; 10 bases match TRBD2. The CDR3 DNA reads TGTGCCAGCAGCCTCTCTAGCGGGAGTGATCTCTACGAGCAGTACTTC. This gives the protein CASSLSSGSDLYEQYF.